This T cell receptor beta chain was profiled in a study of blood T cell repertoires in COVID-19. Background on the study: Sites across the United States, Italy and Spain contributed samples from acute and convalescent COVID-19. The analysed material was cDNA or gDNA that came from T cells, B-cell-depleted T cells, or PBMCs.

Authors' analysis steps: The assay estimated nucleated cells by amplifying reference gene primers. Produced via immunoSEQ multiplex PCR; TCRdb's table is partial and in-frame only. The DNA gave D and trimming, while V, J and clone size come from that table. This sample has about 220,000 clones, with 80% to 85% found just once. J lost 2 bases, V lost 5 bases, and 7 bases had no gene match. The CDR3 is 16 residues long. Germline assignment: CDR1 SGHNT and CDR2 YYREEE (reference sequence). Concerning this clone: Other DNA sequences in this specimen translate into the identical CDR3.

The J gene is TRBJ1-4, the V gene TRBV5-4, with 9 bases fitting TRBD1. The sequenced sample was peripheral blood. This clonotype was obtained from a woman in her sixties with acute or convalescent COVID-19. The CDR3 protein is CASSRGQGTTNEKLFF. Written as DNA, the CDR3 is TGTGCCAGCAGTCGTGGACAGGGGACTACTAATGAAAAACTGTTTTTT.